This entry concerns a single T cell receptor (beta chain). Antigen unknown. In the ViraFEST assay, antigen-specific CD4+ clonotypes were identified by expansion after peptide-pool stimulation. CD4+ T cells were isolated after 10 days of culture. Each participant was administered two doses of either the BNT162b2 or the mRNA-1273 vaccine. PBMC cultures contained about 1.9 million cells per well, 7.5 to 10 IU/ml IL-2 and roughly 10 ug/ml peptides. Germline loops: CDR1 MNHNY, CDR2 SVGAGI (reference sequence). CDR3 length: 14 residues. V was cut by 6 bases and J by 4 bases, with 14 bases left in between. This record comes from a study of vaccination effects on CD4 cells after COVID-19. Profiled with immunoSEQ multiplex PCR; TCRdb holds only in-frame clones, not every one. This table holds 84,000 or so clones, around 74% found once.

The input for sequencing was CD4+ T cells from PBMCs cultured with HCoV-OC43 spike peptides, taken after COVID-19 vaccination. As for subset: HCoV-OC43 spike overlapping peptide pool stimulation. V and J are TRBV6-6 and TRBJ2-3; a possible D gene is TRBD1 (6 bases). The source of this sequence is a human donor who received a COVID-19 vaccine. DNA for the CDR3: TGTGCCAGCAGCCAGGGCGCAGGGGCAGATACGCAGTATTTT. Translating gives CASSQGAGADTQYF.